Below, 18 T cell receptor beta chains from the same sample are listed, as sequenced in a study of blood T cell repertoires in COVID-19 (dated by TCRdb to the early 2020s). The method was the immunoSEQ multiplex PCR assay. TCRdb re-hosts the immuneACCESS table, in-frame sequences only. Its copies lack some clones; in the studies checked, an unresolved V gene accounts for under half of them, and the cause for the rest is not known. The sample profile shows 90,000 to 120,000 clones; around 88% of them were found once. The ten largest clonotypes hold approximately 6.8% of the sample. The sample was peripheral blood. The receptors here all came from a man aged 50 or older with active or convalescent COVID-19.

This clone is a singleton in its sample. The CDR3 spells CASSLVGGDVSEGYTF. For the CDR3, the DNA is TGTGCCAGCAGCTTGGTAGGGGGCGACGTAAGTGAAGGCTACACCTTC. V usage is TRBV5-6 and J usage is TRBJ1-2; 7 bases are shared with TRBD1. Germline CDR1 reads SGHDT; CDR2 reads YYEEEE. CDR3 size: 16 residues. After removal of 0 bases from V and 8 bases from J, the junction contained 13 bases not matched to a gene.

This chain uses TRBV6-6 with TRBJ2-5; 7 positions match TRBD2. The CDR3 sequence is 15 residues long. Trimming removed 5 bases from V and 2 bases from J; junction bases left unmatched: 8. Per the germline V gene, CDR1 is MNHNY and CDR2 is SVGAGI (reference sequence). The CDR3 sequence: CASSPGRGRQETQYF. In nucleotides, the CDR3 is TGTGCCAGCAGTCCGGGGAGGGGTCGGCAAGAGACCCAGTACTTC.

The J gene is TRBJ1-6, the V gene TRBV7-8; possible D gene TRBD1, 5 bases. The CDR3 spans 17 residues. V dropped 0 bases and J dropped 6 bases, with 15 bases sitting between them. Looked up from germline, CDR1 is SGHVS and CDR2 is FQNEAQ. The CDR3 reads CASSLAQGAPPNSPLHF. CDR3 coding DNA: TGTGCCAGCAGCTTAGCCCAGGGCGCCCCTCCTAATTCACCCCTCCACTTT. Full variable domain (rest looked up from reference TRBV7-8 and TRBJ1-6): GAGVSQSPRYKVAKRGQDVALRCDPISGHVSLFWYQQALGQGPEFLTYFQNEAQLDKSGLPSDRFFAERPEGSVSTLKIQRTQQEDSAVYLCASSLAQGAPPNSPLHFGNGTRLTVT.

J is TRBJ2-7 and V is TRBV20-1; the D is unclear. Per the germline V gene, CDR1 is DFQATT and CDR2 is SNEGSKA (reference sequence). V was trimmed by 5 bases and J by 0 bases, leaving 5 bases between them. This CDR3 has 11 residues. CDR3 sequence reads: CSAGPSYEQYF. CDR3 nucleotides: TGCAGTGCTGGCCCCTCCTACGAGCAGTACTTC.

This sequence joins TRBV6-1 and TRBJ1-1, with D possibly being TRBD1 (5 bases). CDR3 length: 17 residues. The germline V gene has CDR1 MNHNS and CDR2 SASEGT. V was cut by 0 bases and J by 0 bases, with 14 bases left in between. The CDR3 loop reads CASSEAGVDTLNTEAFF. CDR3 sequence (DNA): TGTGCCAGCAGTGAAGCGGGTGTGGACACGTTGAACACTGAAGCTTTCTTT.

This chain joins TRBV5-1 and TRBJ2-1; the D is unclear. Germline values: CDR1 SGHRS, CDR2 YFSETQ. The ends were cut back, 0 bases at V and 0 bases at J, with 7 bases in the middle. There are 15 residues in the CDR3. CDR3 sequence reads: CASSLALSSYNEQFF. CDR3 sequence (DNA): TGCGCCAGCAGCTTGGCGCTTAGCTCCTACAATGAGCAGTTCTTC.

CDR3: CASSGTGAGGTEAFF. Here the CDR3 DNA reads TGCGCCAGCAGCGGAACAGGGGCCGGAGGCACTGAAGCTTTCTTT. V usage is TRBV5-1 and J usage is TRBJ1-1, with 7 nucleotides matching TRBD1. The CDR3 loop spans 15 amino acids. The V gene end was trimmed by 4 bases and the J gene end by 4 bases; junction bases not matched to a gene: 10. From germline, CDR1 is SGHRS and CDR2 YFSETQ.

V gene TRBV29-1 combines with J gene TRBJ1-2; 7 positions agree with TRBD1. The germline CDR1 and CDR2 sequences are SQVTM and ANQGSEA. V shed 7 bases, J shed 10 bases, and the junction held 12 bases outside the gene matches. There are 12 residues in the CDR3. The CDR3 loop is CSADRAERDYTF. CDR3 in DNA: TGCAGCGCCGACAGGGCCGAAAGAGACTACACCTTC. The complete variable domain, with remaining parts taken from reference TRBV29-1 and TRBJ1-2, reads SAVISQKPSRDICQRGTSLTIQCQVDSQVTMMFWYRQQPGQSLTLIATANQGSEATYESGFVIDKFPISRPNLTFSTLTVSNMSPEDSSIYLCSADRAERDYTFGSGTRLTVV.

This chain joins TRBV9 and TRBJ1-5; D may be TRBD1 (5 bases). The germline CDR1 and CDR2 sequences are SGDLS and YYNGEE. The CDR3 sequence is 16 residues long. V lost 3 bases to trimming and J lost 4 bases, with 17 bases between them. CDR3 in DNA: TGTGCCAGCAGCGCGGGGGAGGGCCGGAGTAATCAGCCCCAGCATTTT. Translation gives CASSAGEGRSNQPQHF.

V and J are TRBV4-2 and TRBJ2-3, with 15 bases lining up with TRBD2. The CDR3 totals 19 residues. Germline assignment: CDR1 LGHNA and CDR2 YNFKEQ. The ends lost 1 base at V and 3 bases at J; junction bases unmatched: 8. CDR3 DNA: TGTGCCAGCAGCCAAGGACGGACTAGCGGGAGGGGATCGACAGATACGCAGTATTTT. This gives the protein CASSQGRTSGRGSTDTQYF.

CDR3 sequence reads: CASSPTSGGLQETQYF. In nucleotides, the CDR3 is TGTGCCAGCTCACCGACTAGCGGGGGTTTACAAGAGACCCAGTACTTC. The chain uses TRBV18 and TRBJ2-5; 12 bases are a match to TRBD2. CDR1 is KGHSH, CDR2 LQKENI, per germline. The CDR3 covers 16 residues. V was clipped by 3 bases and J by 2 bases; unmatched bases: 4.

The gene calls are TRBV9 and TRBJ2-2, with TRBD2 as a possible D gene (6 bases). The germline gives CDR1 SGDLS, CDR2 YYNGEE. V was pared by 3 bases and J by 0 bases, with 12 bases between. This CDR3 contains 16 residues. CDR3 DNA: TGTGCCAGCAGCGGAATAGCGGCTACGAACACCGGGGAGCTGTTTTTT. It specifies CASSGIAATNTGELFF.

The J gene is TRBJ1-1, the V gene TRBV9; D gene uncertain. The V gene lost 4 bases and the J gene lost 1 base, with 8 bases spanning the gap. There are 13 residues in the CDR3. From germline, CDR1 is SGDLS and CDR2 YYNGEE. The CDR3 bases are TGTGCCAGCAGCCCAGAGGGGAACACTGAAGCTTTCTTT. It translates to CASSPEGNTEAFF. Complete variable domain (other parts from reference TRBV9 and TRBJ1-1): DSGVTQTPKHLITATGQRVTLRCSPRSGDLSVYWYQQSLDQGLQFLIQYYNGEERAKGNILERFSAQQFPDLHSELNLSSLELGDSALYFCASSPEGNTEAFFGQGTRLTVV.

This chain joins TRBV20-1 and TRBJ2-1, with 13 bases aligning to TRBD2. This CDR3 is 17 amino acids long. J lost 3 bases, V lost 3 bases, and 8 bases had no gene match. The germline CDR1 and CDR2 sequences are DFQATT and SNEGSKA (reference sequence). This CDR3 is CSASLPGTSGVYNEQFF. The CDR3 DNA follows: TGCAGTGCTAGTCTTCCCGGGACTAGCGGGGTCTACAATGAGCAGTTCTTC.

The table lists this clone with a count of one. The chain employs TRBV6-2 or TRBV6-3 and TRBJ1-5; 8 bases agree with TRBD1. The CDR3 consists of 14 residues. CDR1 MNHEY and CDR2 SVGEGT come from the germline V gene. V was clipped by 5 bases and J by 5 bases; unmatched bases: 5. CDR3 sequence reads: CASSTRDRHQPQHF. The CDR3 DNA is TGTGCCAGCAGTACCCGGGACAGGCATCAGCCCCAGCATTTT.

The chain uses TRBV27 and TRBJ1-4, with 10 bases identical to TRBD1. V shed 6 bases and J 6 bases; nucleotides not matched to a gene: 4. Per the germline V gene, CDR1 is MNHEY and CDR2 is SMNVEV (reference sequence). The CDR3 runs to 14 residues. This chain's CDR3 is CASRIGTGDEKLFF. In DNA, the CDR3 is TGTGCCAGCAGAATAGGGACAGGGGATGAAAAACTGTTTTTT.

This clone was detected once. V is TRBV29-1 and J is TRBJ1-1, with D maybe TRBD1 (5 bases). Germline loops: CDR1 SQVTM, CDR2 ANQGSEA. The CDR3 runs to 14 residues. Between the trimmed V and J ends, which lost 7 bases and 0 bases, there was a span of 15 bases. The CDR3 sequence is CSGARGRLNTEAFF. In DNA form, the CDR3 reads TGCAGCGGGGCGCGGGGCAGGTTGAACACTGAAGCTTTCTTT.

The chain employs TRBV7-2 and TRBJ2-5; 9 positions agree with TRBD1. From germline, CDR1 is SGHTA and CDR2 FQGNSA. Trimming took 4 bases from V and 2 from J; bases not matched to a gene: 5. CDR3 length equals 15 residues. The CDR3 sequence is CASSWSGTGQETQYF. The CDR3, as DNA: TGTGCCAGCAGCTGGTCCGGGACAGGGCAAGAGACCCAGTACTTC. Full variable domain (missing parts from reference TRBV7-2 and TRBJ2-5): GAGVSQSPSNKVTEKGKDVELRCDPISGHTALYWYRQSLGQGLEFLIYFQGNSAPDKSGLPSDRFSAERTGGSVSTLTIQRTQQEDSAVYLCASSWSGTGQETQYFGPGTRLLVL.